This passage covers 7 T cell receptor beta chains from one sample sequenced in a study of CD8 T cells in ankylosing spondylitis. For these receptors, no antigen is known. Overall study results and limits: Characteristic of ankylosing spondylitis blood, it appeared, was a TCR beta motif comprising several highly homologous variants.

TCRdb reanalysed the 5' RACE reads using MiXCR and keeps one entry per CDR3 protein. The table shows hundreds of thousands of distinct CDR3 sequences, with roughly a sixth occurring only once. Material for sequencing was blood, either unsorted or a sorted T cell fraction (not recorded which). All receptors come from a male donor with ankylosing spondylitis.

Many counts were recorded for this clonotype. V usage is TRBV12-3 or TRBV12-4 and J usage is TRBJ2-3; D is possibly TRBD2 (6 bases). The CDR3 contains 15 residues. V lost 3 bases, J lost 4 bases, and 14 bases lay in between. CDR3 loop: CASSLRGIPPDTQYF. In nucleotides, the CDR3 is TGTGCCAGCAGTTTGCGCGGGATACCTCCAGATACGCAGTATTTT.

This clonotype was detected only a few times. V gene TRBV24-1 combines with J gene TRBJ2-3; 8 nucleotides match TRBD2. The germline gives CDR1 KGHDR, CDR2 SFDVKD. This CDR3 contains 15 residues. The junction had 5 bases not matched to a gene; V was cut back by 3 bases and J by 4 bases. The DNA for the CDR3 is TGTGCCACCAGTGATCGGAGCGGGAGCTCAGATACGCAGTATTTT. The encoded protein is CATSDRSGSSDTQYF.

V and J are TRBV20-1 and TRBJ1-1; D might be TRBD1 (5 bases). Germline CDR1 and CDR2: DFQATT and SNEGSKA (reference sequence). CDR3 length equals 14 residues. The ends were cut back, 6 bases at V and 1 base at J, with 15 bases in the middle. As DNA, the CDR3 is TGCAGTGCCCAGACCCTTGGGACGAACACTGAAGCTTTCTTT. This gives the protein CSAQTLGTNTEAFF.

The rearrangement uses TRBV6-5 and TRBJ2-1, with 12 bases matching TRBD2. Germline V gives CDR1 MNHEY, CDR2 SVGAGI. CDR3 length: 16 residues. The J segment lost 7 bases and the V segment lost 2 bases, leaving 6 bases of the junction unmatched. The CDR3 region is CASSYELAGGGNEQFF. In DNA form, the CDR3 reads TGTGCCAGCAGTTACGAACTAGCGGGAGGCGGGAATGAGCAGTTCTTC.

This clonotype was detected a few times. V is TRBV10-3 and J is TRBJ2-5; 7 bases are shared with TRBD2. V lost 2 bases, J lost 5 bases, and 2 bases stayed unmatched. The CDR3 totals 13 residues. Germline V gives CDR1 ENHRY, CDR2 SYGVKD. CDR3 bases: TGTGCCATCAGTGAGGTGGGGGGGGAGACCCAGTACTTC. Translating gives CAISEVGGETQYF.

The rearrangement uses TRBV15 and TRBJ2-1, with a tentative D call TRBD2 (6 bases). This CDR3 is 16 amino acids long. The ends were cut back, 3 bases at V and 3 bases at J, with 15 bases in the middle. The germline gives CDR1 LNHNV, CDR2 YYDKDF (reference sequence). CDR3 DNA sequence: TGTGCCACCAGCAGGACCCTACGGCGGGACTACAATGAGCAGTTCTTC. Translated: CATSRTLRRDYNEQFF.

The chain is built from TRBV18 and TRBJ2-1; perhaps D is TRBD1 or TRBD2 (5 bases each). V was pared by 2 bases and J by 10 bases, with 15 bases between. The CDR3 is 14 amino acids. Germline V gene lookup returns CDR1 KGHSH and CDR2 LQKENI. The CDR3 DNA reads TGTGCCAGCTCACCAGTATGGGGGAACTCCGAGCAGTTCTTC. Translated: CASSPVWGNSEQFF.